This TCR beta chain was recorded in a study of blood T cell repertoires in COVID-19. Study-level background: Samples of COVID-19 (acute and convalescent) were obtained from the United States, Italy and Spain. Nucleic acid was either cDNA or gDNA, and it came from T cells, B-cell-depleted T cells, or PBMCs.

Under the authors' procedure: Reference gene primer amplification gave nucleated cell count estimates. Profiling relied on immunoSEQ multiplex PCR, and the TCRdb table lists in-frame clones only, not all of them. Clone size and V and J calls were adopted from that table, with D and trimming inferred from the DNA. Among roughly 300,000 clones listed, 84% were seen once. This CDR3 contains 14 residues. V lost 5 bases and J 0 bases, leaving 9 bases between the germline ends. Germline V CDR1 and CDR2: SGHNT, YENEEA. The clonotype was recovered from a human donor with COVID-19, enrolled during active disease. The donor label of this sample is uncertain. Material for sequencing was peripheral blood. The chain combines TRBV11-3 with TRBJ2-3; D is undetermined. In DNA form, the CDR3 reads TGTGCCAGCAGCGAGGCGCAGAGCACAGATACGCAGTATTTT. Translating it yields CASSEAQSTDTQYF. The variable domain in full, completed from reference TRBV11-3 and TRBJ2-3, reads EAGVVQSPRYKIIEKKQPVAFWCNPISGHNTLYWYLQNLGQGPELLIRYENEEAVDDSQLPKDRFSAERLKGVDSTLKIQPAELGDSAVYLCASSEAQSTDTQYFGPGTRLTVL.